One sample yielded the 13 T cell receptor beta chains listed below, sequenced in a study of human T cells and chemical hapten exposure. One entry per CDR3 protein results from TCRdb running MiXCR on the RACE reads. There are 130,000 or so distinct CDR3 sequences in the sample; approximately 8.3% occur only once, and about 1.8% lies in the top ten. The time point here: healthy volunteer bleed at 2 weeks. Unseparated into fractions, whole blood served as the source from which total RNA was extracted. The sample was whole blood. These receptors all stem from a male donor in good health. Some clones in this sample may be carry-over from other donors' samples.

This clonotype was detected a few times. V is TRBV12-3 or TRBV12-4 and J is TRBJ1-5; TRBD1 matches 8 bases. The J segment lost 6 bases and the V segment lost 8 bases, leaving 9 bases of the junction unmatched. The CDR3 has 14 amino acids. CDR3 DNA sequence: TGTGCCAGCTCCTCTTCCAGGGGGCTTCAGCCCCAGCATTTT. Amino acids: CASSSSRGLQPQHF.

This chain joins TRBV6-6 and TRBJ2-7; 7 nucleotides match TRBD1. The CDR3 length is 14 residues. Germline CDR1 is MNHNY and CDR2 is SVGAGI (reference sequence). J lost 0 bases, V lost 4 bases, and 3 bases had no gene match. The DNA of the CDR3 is TGTGCCAGCAGTTCCGGGACAGACTCCTACGAGCAGTACTTC. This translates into CASSSGTDSYEQYF.

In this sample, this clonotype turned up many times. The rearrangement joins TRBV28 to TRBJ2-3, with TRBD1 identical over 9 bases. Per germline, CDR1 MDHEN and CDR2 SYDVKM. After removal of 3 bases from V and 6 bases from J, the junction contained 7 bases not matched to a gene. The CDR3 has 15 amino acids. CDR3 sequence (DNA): TGTGCCAGCAGTTTTTCAACAGGGGGCCCCGATACGCAGTATTTT. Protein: CASSFSTGGPDTQYF.

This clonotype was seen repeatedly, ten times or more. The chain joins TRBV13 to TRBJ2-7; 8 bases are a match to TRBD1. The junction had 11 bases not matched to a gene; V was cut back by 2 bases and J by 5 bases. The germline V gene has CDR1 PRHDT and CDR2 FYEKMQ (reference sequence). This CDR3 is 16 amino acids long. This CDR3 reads CASSLKGEGQGNEQYF. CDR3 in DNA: TGTGCCAGCAGCTTAAAAGGCGAAGGACAGGGTAACGAGCAGTACTTC.

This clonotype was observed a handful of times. The CDR3 DNA follows: TGTGCCAGCAGTTACGGGAAGGACAGGGGGTGGAACACTGAAGCTTTCTTT. Residues: CASSYGKDRGWNTEAFF. This chain uses TRBV6-5 with TRBJ1-1, with 10 bases lining up with TRBD1. CDR1 is MNHEY and CDR2 is SVGAGI in the germline V gene. This CDR3 comprises 17 residues. J was trimmed by 1 base and V by 2 bases; bases with no gene match: 7.

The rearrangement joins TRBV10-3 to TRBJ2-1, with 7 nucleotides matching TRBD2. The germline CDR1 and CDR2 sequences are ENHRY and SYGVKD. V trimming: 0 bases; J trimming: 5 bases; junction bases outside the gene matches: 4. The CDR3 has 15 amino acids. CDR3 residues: CAISESTSEDNEQFF. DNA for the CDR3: TGTGCCATCAGTGAGTCAACTAGCGAAGACAATGAGCAGTTCTTC.

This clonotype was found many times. The CDR3 here is CASSFGTEAFF. CDR3 coding DNA: TGTGCCAGCAGTTTTGGCACTGAAGCTTTCTTT. The chain joins TRBV28 to TRBJ1-1; no clear D. Germline CDR1 reads MDHEN; CDR2 reads SYDVKM. This CDR3 contains 11 residues. The V and J ends lost 3 bases and 4 bases respectively, with 3 bases between them.

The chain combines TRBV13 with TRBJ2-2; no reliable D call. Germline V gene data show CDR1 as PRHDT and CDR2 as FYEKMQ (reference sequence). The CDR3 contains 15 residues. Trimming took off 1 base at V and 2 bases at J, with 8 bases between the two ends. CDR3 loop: CASSLETYNTGELFF. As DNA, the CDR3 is TGTGCCAGCAGCTTAGAAACGTACAACACCGGGGAGCTGTTTTTT.

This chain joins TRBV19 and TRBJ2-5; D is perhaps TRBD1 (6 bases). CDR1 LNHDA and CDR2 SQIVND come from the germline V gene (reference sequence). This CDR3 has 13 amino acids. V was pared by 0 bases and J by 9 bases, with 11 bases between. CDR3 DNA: TGTGCCAGTAGTATAGAGGCAGGGGTGTCCCAGTACTTC. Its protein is CASSIEAGVSQYF. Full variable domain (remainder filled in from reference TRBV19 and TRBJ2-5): DGGITQSPKYLFRKEGQNVTLSCEQNLNHDAMYWYRQDPGQGLRLIYYSQIVNDFQKGDIAEGYSVSREKKESFPLTVTSAQKNPTAFYLCASSIEAGVSQYFGPGTRLLVL.

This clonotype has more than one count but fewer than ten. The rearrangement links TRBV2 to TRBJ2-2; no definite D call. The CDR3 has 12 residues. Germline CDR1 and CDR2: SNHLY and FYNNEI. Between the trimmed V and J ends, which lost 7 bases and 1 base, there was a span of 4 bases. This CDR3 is CASTGNTGELFF. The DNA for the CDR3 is TGTGCCAGCACGGGGAACACCGGGGAGCTGTTTTTT.

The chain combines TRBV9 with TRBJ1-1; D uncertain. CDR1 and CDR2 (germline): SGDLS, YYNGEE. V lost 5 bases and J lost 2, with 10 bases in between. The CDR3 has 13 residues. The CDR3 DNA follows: TGTGCCAGCAGACGGACGGATAACACTGAAGCTTTCTTT. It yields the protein CASRRTDNTEAFF.

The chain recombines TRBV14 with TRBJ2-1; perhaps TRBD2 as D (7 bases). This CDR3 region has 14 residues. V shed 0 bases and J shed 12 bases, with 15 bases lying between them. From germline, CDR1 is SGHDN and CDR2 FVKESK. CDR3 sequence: CASSQEGGGVWQFF. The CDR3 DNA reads TGTGCCAGCAGCCAAGAAGGGGGGGGAGTTTGGCAGTTCTTC.

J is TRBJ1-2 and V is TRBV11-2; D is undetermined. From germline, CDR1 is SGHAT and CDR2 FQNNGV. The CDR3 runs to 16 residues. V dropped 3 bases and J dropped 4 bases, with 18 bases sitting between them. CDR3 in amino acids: CASSLLVLTVFYGYTF. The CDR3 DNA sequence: TGTGCCAGCAGCTTGTTAGTTCTCACAGTTTTCTATGGCTACACCTTC.